This TCR beta chain derives from a study of blood T cell repertoires in COVID-19. Method: immunoSEQ multiplex PCR; TCRdb's copy keeps in-frame clones and lacks some. Of 280,000 or so clones detected, about 85% appear once; the ten largest clones hold about 2.3%. The V and J ends lost 0 bases and 8 bases, in that order; junction bases with no gene match: 9. CDR1 and CDR2 from the germline V gene are KGHSH and LQKENI. CDR3 size: 16 residues. Recovered status applied to Cohort 3 donors who had two consecutive negative PCRs. It also applied to those with clearance or with symptom resolution. This clone was seen once.

The receptor was isolated from a woman between 45 and 60 years old who had recovered from COVID-19. This chain links TRBV18 with TRBJ1-4; 7 nucleotides align to TRBD1. The sample comprised PBMCs or T cells enriched from blood (not recorded which). In DNA form, the CDR3 reads TGTGCCAGCTCACCACCGACGCCAGGGGGGCGCGAAAAACTGTTTTTT. Protein: CASSPPTPGGREKLFF.